This T cell receptor (beta chain) originates from a study of T cell changes during pregnancy in multiple sclerosis. Trimming took off 5 bases at V and 1 base at J, with 15 bases between the two ends. There are 16 residues in the CDR3. CDR1 and CDR2 from the germline V gene are MNHEY and SMNVEV (reference sequence). The protocol was immunoSEQ multiplex PCR, while the TCRdb copy is restricted to in-frame clones and leaves out a portion. The sample has around 92,000 clones, about 93% seen once. The clonotype was recovered from a female donor with multiple sclerosis, enrolled in a pregnancy study. V usage is TRBV27 and J usage is TRBJ2-1; possible D gene TRBD2, 6 bases. This material consisted of peripheral blood, taken after pregnancy. The DNA for the CDR3 is TGTGCCAGCAGTCTCAATACGGGAGTTTCCTACAATGAGCAGTTCTTC. Residues: CASSLNTGVSYNEQFF.